This T cell receptor beta chain was identified during a study of cytomegalovirus exposure and HLA in healthy donors. About the study: Both the 120 validation repertoires and the 550 to 750 first-cohort repertoires used the same platform, as reported by a later analysis.

Points from the study as a whole: The listing of roughly 160 TCR beta chains classed them as cytomegalovirus-associated. Reported performance of the classifier showed diagnosis of cytomegalovirus status with high specificity and sensitivity.

Method: immunoSEQ multiplex PCR; TCRdb's copy keeps in-frame clones and lacks some. In the table there are fewer than 85,000 clones, roughly 95% of which are singletons. The germline CDR1 and CDR2 sequences are MNHNS and SASEGT. V was trimmed by 5 bases and J by 8 bases, leaving 21 bases between them. This CDR3 has 15 residues. Separation from the 666-subject first cohort characterized the approximately 120-subject validation cohort, to which the donors belonged. Of note for this clone: The target antigen is unknown.

Sequenced sample: PBMCs. The chain employs TRBV6-1 and TRBJ1-2; maybe TRBD1 (6 bases). This sequence was found in a woman aged 18-35 years in good health and CMV-seronegative. CDR3 in amino acids: CASSLQGEGLYGYTF. The DNA of the CDR3 is TGTGCCAGCAGTTTACAGGGTGAAGGATTATACGGCTACACCTTC.